This record concerns one TCR beta chain sequence. Its antigen is currently unknown. V shed 6 bases and J shed 3 bases, with 13 bases lying between them. The CDR3 contains 14 residues. Germline V lookup: CDR1 MDHEN, CDR2 SYDVKM. Every donor contributed at least one pre-ART and at least two post-ART PBMC samples. They ran version v3.0 of the immunoSEQ assay at survey level. Produced via immunoSEQ multiplex PCR; TCRdb's table is partial and in-frame only. The sample yields roughly 34,000 clones, approximately 81% seen once. This sample was included in a study of long-term antiretroviral therapy in people with HIV. Overall study findings and caveats: Clones that had undergone expansion before ART dominated the repertoire at all time points.

Source: unsorted PBMCs, taken about 2.7 years before starting antiretroviral therapy. This TCR was sampled from a woman aged 25-40 years with HIV. V is TRBV28 and J is TRBJ2-3; no reliable D call. The CDR3 reads CASSPLFGTDTQYF. CDR3 DNA sequence: TGTGCCAGCAGCCCACTATTTGGGACAGATACGCAGTATTTT.